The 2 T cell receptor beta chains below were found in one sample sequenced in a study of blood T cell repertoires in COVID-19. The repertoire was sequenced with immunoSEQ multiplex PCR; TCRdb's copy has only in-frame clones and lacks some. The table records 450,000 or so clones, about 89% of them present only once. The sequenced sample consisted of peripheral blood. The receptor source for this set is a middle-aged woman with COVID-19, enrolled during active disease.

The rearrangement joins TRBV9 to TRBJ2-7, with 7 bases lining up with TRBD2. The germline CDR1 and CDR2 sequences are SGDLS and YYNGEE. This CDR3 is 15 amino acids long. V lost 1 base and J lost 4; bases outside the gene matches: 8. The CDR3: CASSVSTSDGYEQYF. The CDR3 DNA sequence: TGTGCCAGCAGCGTATCAACTAGCGACGGTTACGAGCAGTACTTC. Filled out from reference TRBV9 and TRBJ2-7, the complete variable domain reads DSGVTQTPKHLITATGQRVTLRCSPRSGDLSVYWYQQSLDQGLQFLIQYYNGEERAKGNILERFSAQQFPDLHSELNLSSLELGDSALYFCASSVSTSDGYEQYFGPGTRLTVT.

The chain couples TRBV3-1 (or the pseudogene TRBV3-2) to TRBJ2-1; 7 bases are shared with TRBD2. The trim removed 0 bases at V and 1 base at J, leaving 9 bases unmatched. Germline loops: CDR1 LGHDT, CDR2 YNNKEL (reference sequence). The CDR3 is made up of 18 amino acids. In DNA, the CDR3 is TGTGCCAGCAGCCAAGAAAGTCCTAGCGGACATTCCTACAATGAGCAGTTCTTC. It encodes CASSQESPSGHSYNEQFF.